Following are 6 T cell receptor beta chains from one sample sequenced in a study of regulatory T cells in long-lasting Graves disease. Time point given: newly diagnosed GD, antithyroid drugs for less than 3 months. PBMCs provided the RNA from which the TCR library was made. CDR3 regions were amplified by Arm-PCR using iRepertoire HTBI primers to build TCR beta libraries. MiXCR, run by TCRdb on the multiplex PCR reads, gives a single entry per CDR3 protein. The data hold roughly 350,000 distinct CDR3 sequences, with 15% to 20% observed a single time. Separately, the same data were catalogued under a study of T cells in Graves' hyperthyroidism and ophthalmopathy.

The sequences come from peripheral blood mononuclear cells (PBMCs), collected at new diagnosis, from a patient treated with antithyroid drugs. Source of these receptors: a woman in her late teens or twenties with Graves disease.

This clonotype was picked up many times. The chain carries TRBV28 and TRBJ2-1, with 8 bases lining up with TRBD1. The CDR3 contains 15 residues. Losses at the gene ends were 5 bases for V and 3 bases for J; bases not matched to a gene: 6. Germline lookup yields CDR1 MDHEN and CDR2 SYDVKM. The chain's CDR3 is CASSLQGVVYNEQFF. As DNA, the CDR3 is TGTGCCAGCAGTCTACAGGGGGTGGTCTACAATGAGCAGTTCTTC.

In its sample, this clonotype was seen many times. The chain carries TRBV11-1 and TRBJ2-2; D is possibly TRBD1 (6 bases). The V gene lost 1 base and the J gene lost 1 base, with 10 bases spanning the gap. Per the germline V gene, CDR1 is SGHAT and CDR2 is FQDESV (reference sequence). The CDR3 extends over 16 amino acids. The CDR3 region is CASSLEDRMNTGELFF. In DNA form, the CDR3 reads TGTGCCAGCAGCTTAGAGGACAGAATGAACACCGGGGAGCTGTTTTTT.

This clonotype was detected many times. The chain employs TRBV5-1 and TRBJ1-5; D is unresolved. The CDR3 spans 13 residues. Per the germline V gene, CDR1 is SGHRS and CDR2 is YFSETQ. V was clipped by 0 bases and J by 6 bases, with 7 bases between them. The CDR3 region is CASSLEGSQPQHF. The CDR3 nucleotides read TGCGCCAGCAGCTTGGAGGGTTCTCAGCCCCAGCATTTT. Full variable domain (outside the CDR3, taken from reference TRBV5-1 and TRBJ1-5): KAGVTQTPRYLIKTRGQQVTLSCSPISGHRSVSWYQQTPGQGLQFLFEYFSETQRNKGNFPGRFSGRQFSNSRSEMNVSTLELGDSALYLCASSLEGSQPQHFGDGTRLSIL.

This clonotype was found many times. The chain recombines TRBV5-1 with TRBJ2-7; maybe TRBD2 (6 bases). This CDR3 is built from 13 residues. The V end was cut by 4 bases, the J end by 9 bases, with 17 bases between. CDR1 SGHRS and CDR2 YFSETQ come from the germline V gene. CDR3 residues: CASSPEGLGGQYF. The CDR3 DNA sequence: TGCGCCAGCAGCCCGGAGGGGTTGGGCGGGCAGTACTTC. The full variable domain, in which reference TRBV5-1 and TRBJ2-7 provide the parts outside the CDR3, is KAGVTQTPRYLIKTRGQQVTLSCSPISGHRSVSWYQQTPGQGLQFLFEYFSETQRNKGNFPGRFSGRQFSNSRSEMNVSTLELGDSALYLCASSPEGLGGQYFGPGTRLTVT.

This chain joins TRBV6-1 and TRBJ1-1, with 7 nucleotides matching TRBD1. CDR1 is MNHNS and CDR2 is SASEGT in the germline V gene. The CDR3 has 14 residues. V shed 6 bases and J 4 bases; nucleotides not matched to a gene: 8. The CDR3 is CASSPRGDSTEAFF. The CDR3 nucleotides are TGTGCCAGCAGCCCAAGGGGGGACAGCACTGAAGCTTTCTTT.

The V and J genes are TRBV7-2 and TRBJ2-5, with 7 bases that match TRBD2. Germline-derived CDR1 and CDR2 are SGHTA and FQGNSA. The trim removed 5 bases at V and 1 base at J, leaving 7 bases unmatched. This CDR3 comprises 15 residues. CDR3 bases: TGTGCCAGCAGCCCATTTTCTAGCGGCCAAGAGACCCAGTACTTC. Residues: CASSPFSSGQETQYF.